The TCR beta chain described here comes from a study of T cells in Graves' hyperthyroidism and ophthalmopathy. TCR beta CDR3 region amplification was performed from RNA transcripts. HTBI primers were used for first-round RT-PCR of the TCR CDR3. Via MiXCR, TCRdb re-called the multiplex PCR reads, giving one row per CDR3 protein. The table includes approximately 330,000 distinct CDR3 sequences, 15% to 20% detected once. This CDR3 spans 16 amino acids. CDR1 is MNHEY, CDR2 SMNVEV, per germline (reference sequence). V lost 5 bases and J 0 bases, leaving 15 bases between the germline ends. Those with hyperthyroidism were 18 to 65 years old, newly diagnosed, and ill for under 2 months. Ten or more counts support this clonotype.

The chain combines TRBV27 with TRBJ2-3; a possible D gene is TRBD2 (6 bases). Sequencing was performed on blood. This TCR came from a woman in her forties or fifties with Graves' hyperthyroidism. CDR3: CASSKGTFASTDTQYF. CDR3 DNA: TGTGCCAGCAGTAAGGGGACTTTCGCTAGCACAGATACGCAGTATTTT.